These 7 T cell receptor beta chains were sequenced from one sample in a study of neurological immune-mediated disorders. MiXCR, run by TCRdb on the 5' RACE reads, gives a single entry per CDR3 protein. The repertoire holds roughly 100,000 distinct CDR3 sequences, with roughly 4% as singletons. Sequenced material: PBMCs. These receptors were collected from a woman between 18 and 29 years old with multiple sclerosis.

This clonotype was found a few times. The CDR3 sequence: CSAGQGHEQYF. CDR3 sequence (DNA): TGCAGCGCCGGACAGGGCCACGAGCAGTACTTC. V and J are TRBV29-1 and TRBJ2-7; TRBD1 aligns across 8 bases. Germline V CDR1 and CDR2: SQVTM, ANQGSEA. With V trimmed by 7 bases and J by 5 bases, 4 bases remained unmatched. The CDR3 loop spans 11 amino acids.

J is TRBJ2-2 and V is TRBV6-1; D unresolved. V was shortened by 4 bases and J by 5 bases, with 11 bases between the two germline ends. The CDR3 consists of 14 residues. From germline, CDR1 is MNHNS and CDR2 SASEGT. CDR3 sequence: CASSAPTVTGELFF. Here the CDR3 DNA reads TGTGCCAGCAGTGCCCCGACGGTAACCGGGGAGCTGTTTTTT.

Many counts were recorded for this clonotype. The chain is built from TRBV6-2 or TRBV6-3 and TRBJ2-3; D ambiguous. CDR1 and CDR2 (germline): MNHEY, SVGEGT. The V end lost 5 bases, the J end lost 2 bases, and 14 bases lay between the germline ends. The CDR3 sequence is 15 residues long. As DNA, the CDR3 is TGTGCCAGCAGTGATGGGGTGTCCGACACAGATACGCAGTATTTT. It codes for CASSDGVSDTDTQYF.

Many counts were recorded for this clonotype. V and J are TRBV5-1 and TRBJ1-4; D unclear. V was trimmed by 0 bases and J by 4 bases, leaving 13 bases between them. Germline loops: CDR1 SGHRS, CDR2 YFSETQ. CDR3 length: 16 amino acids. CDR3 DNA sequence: TGCGCCAGCAGCTTGGTCCTCACGGGAGGTAATGAAAAACTGTTTTTT. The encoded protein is CASSLVLTGGNEKLFF.

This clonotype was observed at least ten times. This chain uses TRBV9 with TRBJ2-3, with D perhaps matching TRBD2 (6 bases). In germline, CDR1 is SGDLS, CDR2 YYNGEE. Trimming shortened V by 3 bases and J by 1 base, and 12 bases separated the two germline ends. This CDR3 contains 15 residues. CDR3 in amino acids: CASSAGSGGTDTQYF. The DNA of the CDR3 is TGTGCCAGCAGCGCAGGGTCGGGAGGCACAGATACGCAGTATTTT.

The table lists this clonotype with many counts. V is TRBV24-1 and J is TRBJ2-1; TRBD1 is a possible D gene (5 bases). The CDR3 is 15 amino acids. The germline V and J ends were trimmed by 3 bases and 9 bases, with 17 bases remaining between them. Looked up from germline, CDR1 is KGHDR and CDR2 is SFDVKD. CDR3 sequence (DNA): TGTGCCACCAGTGATGCCAGGGAACGGCTCACTGAGCAGTTCTTC. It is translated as CATSDARERLTEQFF.

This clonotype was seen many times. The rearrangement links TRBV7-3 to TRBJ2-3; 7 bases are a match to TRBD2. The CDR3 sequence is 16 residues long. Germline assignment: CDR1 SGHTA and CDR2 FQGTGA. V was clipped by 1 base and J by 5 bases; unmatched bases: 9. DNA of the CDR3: TGTGCCAGCAGCTTAATTGCGGGAGCCCTCGGAGATACGCAGTATTTT. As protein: CASSLIAGALGDTQYF.